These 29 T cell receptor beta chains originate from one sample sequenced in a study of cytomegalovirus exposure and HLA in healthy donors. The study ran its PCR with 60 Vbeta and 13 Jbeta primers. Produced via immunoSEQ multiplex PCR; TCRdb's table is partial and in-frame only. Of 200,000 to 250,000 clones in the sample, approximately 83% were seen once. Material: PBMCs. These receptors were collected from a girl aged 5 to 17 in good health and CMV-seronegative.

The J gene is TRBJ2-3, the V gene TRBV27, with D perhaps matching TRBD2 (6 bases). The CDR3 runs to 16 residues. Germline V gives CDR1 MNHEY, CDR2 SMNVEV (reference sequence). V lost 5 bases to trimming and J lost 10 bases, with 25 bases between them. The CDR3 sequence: CASSPGLSRGRQAQYF. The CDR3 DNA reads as TGTGCCAGCAGTCCAGGACTATCCCGGGGGAGGCAAGCGCAGTATTTT.

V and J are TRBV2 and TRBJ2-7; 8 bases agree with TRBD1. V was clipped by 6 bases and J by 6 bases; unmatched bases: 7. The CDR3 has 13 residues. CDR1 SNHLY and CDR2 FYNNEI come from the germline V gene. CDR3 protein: CASSRQGKGEQYF. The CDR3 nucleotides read TGTGCCAGCAGCCGACAGGGGAAGGGCGAGCAGTACTTC.

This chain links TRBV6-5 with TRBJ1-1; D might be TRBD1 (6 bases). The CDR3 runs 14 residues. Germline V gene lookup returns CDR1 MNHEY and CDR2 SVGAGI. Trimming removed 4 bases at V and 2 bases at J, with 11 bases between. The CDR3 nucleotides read TGTGCCAGCAGTTCAGGGACATCCAACACTGAAGCTTTCTTT. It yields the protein CASSSGTSNTEAFF.

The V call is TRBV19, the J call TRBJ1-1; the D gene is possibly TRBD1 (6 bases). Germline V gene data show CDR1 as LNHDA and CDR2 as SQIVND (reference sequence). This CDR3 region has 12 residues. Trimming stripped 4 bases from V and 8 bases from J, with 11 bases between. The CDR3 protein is CASSSLGGEAFF. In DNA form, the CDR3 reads TGTGCCAGTAGTAGTTTAGGGGGAGAAGCTTTCTTT.

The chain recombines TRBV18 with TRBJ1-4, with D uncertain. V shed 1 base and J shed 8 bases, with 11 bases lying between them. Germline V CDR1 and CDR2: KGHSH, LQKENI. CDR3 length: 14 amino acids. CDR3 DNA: TGTGCCAGCTCACCACTTCCGGCGGGGGAAAAACTGTTTTTT. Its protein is CASSPLPAGEKLFF.

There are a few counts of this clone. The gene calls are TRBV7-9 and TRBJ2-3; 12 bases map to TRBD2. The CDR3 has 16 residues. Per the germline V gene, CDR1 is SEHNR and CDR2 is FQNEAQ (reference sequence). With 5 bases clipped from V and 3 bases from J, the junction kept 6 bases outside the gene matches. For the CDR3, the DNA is TGTGCCAGCAGCCTAACTAGCGGGAGGCCTACAGATACGCAGTATTTT. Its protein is CASSLTSGRPTDTQYF.

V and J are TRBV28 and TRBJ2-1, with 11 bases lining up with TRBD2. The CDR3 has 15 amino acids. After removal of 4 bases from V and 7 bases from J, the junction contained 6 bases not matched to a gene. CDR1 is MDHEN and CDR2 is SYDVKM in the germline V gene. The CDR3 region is CASSSYSGRGNEQFF. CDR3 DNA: TGTGCCAGCAGTTCTTATAGCGGGAGGGGAAATGAGCAGTTCTTC.

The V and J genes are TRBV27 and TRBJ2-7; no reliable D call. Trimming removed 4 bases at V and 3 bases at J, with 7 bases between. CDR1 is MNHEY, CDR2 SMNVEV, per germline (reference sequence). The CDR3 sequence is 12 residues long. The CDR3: CASSSLLYEQYF. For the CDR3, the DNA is TGTGCCAGCAGTTCTCTCCTCTACGAGCAGTACTTC.

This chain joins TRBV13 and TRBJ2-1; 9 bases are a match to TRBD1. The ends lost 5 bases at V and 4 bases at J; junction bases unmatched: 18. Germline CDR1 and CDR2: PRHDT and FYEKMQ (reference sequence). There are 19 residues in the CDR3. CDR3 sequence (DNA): TGTGCCAGCAGCGTGGGGGACAGGGTCCCAAGACCGGGTTACAATGAGCAGTTCTTC. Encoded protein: CASSVGDRVPRPGYNEQFF.

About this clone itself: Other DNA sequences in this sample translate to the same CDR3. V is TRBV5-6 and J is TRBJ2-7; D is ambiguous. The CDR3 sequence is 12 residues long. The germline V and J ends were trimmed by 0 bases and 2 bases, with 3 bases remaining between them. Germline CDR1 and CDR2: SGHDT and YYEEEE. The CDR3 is CASSLAAYEQYF. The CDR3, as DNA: TGTGCCAGCAGCTTGGCGGCCTACGAGCAGTACTTC.

As DNA, the CDR3 is TGCGCCAGCAGCCCTGAGACCGGGACAGGGGGCTTTTTCTCTGGGGCCAACGTCCTGACTTTC. This sequence encodes CASSPETGTGGFFSGANVLTF. V is TRBV5-1 and J is TRBJ2-6, with 12 positions matching TRBD1. Germline CDR1 SGHRS, CDR2 YFSETQ. The V and J ends lost 4 bases and 0 bases, in that order; junction bases with no gene match: 14. This CDR3 spans 21 amino acids.

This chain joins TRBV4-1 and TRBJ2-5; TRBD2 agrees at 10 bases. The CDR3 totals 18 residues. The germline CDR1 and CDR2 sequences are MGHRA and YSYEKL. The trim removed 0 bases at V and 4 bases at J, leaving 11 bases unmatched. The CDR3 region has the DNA TGCGCCAGCAGCCAAGACCCGGGACTAGCGATGGCCTCAGAGACCCAGTACTTC. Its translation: CASSQDPGLAMASETQYF.

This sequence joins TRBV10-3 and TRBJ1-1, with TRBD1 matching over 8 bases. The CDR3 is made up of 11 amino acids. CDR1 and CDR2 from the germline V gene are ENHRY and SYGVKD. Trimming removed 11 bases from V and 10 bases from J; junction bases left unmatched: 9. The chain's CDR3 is CASGQGSGAFF. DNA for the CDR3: TGTGCCTCCGGACAGGGCTCCGGAGCTTTCTTT.

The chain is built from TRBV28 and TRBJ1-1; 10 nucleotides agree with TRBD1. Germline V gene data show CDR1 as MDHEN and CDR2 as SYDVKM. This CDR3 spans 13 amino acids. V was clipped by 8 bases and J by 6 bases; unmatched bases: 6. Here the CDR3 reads CASLDRGFSEAFF. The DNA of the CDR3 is TGTGCCAGCCTGGACAGGGGGTTCTCTGAAGCTTTCTTT.

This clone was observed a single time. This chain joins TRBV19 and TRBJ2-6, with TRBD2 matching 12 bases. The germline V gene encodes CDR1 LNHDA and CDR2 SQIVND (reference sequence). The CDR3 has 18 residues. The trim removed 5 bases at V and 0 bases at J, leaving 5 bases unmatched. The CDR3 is CASSSGLAGFSGANVLTF. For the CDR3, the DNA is TGTGCCAGTAGTTCGGGACTAGCGGGCTTCTCTGGGGCCAACGTCCTGACTTTC.

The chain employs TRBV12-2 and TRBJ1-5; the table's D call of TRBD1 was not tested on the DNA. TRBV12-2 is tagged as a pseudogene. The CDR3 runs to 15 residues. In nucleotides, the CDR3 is TGTGCAAGTCGCGCCAGGGGATTTAGCAATCAGCCCCAGCATTTT. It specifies CASRARGFSNQPQHF.

This chain's CDR3 is CASSGDSHYEQYF. The CDR3 nucleotides are TGTGCCAGCAGTGGTGACAGTCACTACGAGCAGTACTTC. The chain links TRBV2 to TRBJ2-7; possibly TRBD1 for D (5 bases). V was trimmed by 4 bases and J by 3 bases, leaving 10 bases between them. The CDR3 runs 13 residues. CDR1 is SNHLY and CDR2 is FYNNEI in the germline V gene.

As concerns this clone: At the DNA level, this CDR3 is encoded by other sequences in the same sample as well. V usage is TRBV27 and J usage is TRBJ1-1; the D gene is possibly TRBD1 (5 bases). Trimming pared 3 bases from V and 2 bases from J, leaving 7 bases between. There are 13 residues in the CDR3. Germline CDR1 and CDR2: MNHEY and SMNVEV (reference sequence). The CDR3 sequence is CASSFGGNTEAFF. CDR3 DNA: TGTGCCAGCAGTTTCGGGGGAAACACTGAAGCTTTCTTT.

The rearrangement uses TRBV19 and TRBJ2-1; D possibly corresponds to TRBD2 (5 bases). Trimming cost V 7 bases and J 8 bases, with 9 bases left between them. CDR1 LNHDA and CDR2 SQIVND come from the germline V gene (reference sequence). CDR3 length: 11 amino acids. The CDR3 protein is CASKGAYEQFF. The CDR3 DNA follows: TGTGCCAGTAAGGGAGCTTATGAGCAGTTCTTC.

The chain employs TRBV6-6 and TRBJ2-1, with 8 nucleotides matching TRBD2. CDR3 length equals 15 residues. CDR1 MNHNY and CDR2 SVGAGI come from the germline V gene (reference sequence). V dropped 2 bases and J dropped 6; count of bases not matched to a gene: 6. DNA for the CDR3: TGTGCCAGCAGTTACCTGGCGGGAGGATTCAATGAGCAGTTCTTC. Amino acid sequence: CASSYLAGGFNEQFF.

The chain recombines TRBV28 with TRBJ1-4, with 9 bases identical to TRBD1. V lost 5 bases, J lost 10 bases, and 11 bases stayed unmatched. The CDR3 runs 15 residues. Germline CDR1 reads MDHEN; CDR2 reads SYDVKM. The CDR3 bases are TGTGCCAGCAGTGCGATGGGACAGGGAACAGGAAAACTGTTTTTT. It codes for CASSAMGQGTGKLFF.

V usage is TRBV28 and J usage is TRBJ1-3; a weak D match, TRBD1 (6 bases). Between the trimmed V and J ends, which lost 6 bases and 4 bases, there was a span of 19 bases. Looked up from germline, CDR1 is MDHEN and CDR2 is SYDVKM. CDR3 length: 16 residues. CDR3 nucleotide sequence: TGTGCCAGCAGAGCGGGACATTGGGCTAGAGGAAACACCATATATTTT. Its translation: CASRAGHWARGNTIYF.

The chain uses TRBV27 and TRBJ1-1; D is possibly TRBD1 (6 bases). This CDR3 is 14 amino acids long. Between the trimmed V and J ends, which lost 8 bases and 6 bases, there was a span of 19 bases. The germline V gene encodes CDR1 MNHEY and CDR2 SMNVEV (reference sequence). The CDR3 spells CASAYTGRAPEAFF. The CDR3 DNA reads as TGTGCCAGCGCCTATACAGGGAGGGCCCCTGAAGCTTTCTTT.

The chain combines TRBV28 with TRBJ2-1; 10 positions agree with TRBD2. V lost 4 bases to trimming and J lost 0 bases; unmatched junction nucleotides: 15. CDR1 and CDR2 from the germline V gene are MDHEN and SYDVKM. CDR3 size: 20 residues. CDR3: CASSYRVAGGKYFSYNEQFF. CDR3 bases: TGTGCCAGCAGTTACAGGGTAGCGGGGGGAAAATACTTCTCCTACAATGAGCAGTTCTTC.

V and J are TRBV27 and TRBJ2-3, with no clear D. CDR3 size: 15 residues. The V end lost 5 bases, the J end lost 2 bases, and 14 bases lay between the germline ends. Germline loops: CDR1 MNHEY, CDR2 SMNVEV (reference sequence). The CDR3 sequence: CASSTLGADTDTQYF. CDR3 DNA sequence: TGTGCCAGCAGTACCCTCGGCGCGGACACAGATACGCAGTATTTT.

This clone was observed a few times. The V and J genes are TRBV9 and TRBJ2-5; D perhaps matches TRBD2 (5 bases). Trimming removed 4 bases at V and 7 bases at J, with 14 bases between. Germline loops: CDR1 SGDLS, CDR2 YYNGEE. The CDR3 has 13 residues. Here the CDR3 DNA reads TGTGCCAGCAGCTTTGACGTTGGAGGGACCCAGTACTTC. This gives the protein CASSFDVGGTQYF.

The CDR3 DNA reads TGTGCCAGCAGCCCTCGGACAGGATATAAGGGAGCTGGGGCCAACGTCCTGACTTTC. It codes for CASSPRTGYKGAGANVLTF. This chain uses TRBV9 with TRBJ2-6; 7 nucleotides align to TRBD1. The J segment lost 2 bases and the V segment lost 4 bases, leaving 15 bases of the junction unmatched. This CDR3 has 19 residues. Per the germline V gene, CDR1 is SGDLS and CDR2 is YYNGEE.

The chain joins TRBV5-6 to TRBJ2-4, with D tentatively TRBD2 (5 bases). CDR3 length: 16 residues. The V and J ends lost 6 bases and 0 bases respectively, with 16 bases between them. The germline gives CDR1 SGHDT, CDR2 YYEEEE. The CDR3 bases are TGTGCCAGCACCACCCCGAGGGCGCTAGCCAAAAACATTCAGTACTTC. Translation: CASTTPRALAKNIQYF.

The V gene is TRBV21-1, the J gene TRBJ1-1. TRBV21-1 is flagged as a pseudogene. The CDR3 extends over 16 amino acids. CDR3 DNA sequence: TGTGCCAGCAGCAAACTTAGACAAACCGGGGACACTGAAGCTTTCTTT. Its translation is CASSKLRQTGDTEAFF.